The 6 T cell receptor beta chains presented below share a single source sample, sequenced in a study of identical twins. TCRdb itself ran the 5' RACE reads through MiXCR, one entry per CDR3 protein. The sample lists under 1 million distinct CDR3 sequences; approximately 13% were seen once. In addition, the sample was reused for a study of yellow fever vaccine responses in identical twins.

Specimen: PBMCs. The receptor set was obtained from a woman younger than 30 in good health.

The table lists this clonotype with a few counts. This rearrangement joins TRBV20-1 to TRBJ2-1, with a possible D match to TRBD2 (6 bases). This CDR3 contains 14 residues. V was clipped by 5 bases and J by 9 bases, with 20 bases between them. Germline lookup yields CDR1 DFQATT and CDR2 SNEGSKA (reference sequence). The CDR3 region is CSALRGMLGGEQFF. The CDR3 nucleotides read TGCAGTGCTCTGCGCGGGATGCTAGGTGGTGAGCAGTTCTTC.

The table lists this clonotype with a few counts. The CDR3 DNA is TGCGCCAGCAGCCAAGCGTGGACAGGGGGATATACGCAGTATTTT. Protein: CASSQAWTGGYTQYF. This sequence joins TRBV4-1 and TRBJ2-3, with 10 nucleotides matching TRBD1. V was clipped by 1 base and J by 7 bases; unmatched bases: 5. This CDR3 is built from 15 residues. Germline CDR1 MGHRA, CDR2 YSYEKL.

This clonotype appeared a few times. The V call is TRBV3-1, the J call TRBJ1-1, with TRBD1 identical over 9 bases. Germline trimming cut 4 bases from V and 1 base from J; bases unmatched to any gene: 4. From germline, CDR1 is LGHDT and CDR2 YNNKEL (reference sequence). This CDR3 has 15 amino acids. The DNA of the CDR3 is TGTGCCAGCAGCCGTCCGGGACAGGGGAACACTGAAGCTTTCTTT. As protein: CASSRPGQGNTEAFF.

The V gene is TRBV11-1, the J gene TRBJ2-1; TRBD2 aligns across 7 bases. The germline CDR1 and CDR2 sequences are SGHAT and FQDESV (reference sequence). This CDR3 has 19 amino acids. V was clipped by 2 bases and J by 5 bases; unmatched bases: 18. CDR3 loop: CASSLPWTSSSGQNNEQFF. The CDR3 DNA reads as TGTGCCAGCAGCTTACCCTGGACTAGTTCGTCGGGGCAAAACAATGAGCAGTTCTTC.

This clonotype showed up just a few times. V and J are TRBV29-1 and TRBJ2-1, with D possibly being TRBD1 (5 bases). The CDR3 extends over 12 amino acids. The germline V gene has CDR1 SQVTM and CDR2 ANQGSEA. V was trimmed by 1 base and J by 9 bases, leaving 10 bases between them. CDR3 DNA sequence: TGCAGCGTTGAAGGGGGCCAGAGTGAGCAGTTCTTC. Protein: CSVEGGQSEQFF.

CDR3 in amino acids: CASSATGTGYNEQFF. The CDR3 nucleotides are TGTGCCAGCAGCGCAACCGGGACAGGGTACAATGAGCAGTTCTTC. This chain connects TRBV9 to TRBJ2-1; 9 nucleotides line up with TRBD1. The CDR3 totals 15 residues. Germline CDR1 SGDLS, CDR2 YYNGEE. V lost 3 bases, J lost 4 bases, and 5 bases stayed unmatched. Full variable domain (remainder filled in from reference TRBV9 and TRBJ2-1): DSGVTQTPKHLITATGQRVTLRCSPRSGDLSVYWYQQSLDQGLQFLIQYYNGEERAKGNILERFSAQQFPDLHSELNLSSLELGDSALYFCASSATGTGYNEQFFGPGTRLTVL.